This TCR beta chain is drawn from a study of early stage breast cancer tumors. Some clones are missing from TCRdb's copy, which holds only in-frame ones; the method was immunoSEQ multiplex PCR. The data show some 32,000 clones, roughly 77% seen once. Trimming cost V 4 bases and J 1 base, with 5 bases left between them. The CDR3 is 12 amino acids. Germline CDR1 is ENHRY and CDR2 is SYGVKD. The chain carries TRBV10-3 and TRBJ2-7; D gene unclear. The receptor was isolated from a person aged 25-39 years with breast cancer. What was sequenced was breast tumor tissue. The CDR3 sequence is CAISGQSYEQYF. CDR3 sequence (DNA): TGTGCCATCAGTGGCCAGTCCTACGAGCAGTACTTC.